These T cell receptor beta chains were read from a single sample in a study of breast tumors, draining lymph nodes, adjacent tissues. TCRdb processed the multiplex PCR reads anew with MiXCR; each CDR3 protein has one entry. The sample records about 80,000 distinct CDR3 sequences, about 20% being singletons. The source material was axillary lymph node tissue. The receptors shown here come from a female donor with breast cancer. Some clones in this sample may be carry-over from other donors' samples. The conserved cysteine and the conserved F or W are not part of the CDR3 here. The order of the fields is V gene, J gene, CDR3 protein.

TRBV20-1	TRBJ1-2	SATDRASYGYT
TRBV13	TRBJ2-3	ASSGGASGPSPSTDTQY
TRBV5-4	TRBJ1-4	ASSSDRRGLF
TRBV20-1	TRBJ2-7	SAGQAGAYEQY
TRBV30	TRBJ1-5	AWGPSGNQPQH
TRBV30	TRBJ1-5	AWRVGGDQPQH
TRBV14	TRBJ2-2	ASRGPGNTGELF
TRBV6-2/TRBV6-3	TRBJ2-7	ASSKNLDVRTAPH
TRBV20-1	TRBJ2-6	SAREKSGANVLT
TRBV29-1	TRBJ2-2	SVGQNTGELF
TRBV9	TRBJ1-5	ASSVGQGSNQPQH
TRBV5-6	TRBJ2-5	ASSLGRFQETQY
TRBV6-8	TRBJ1-4	ASSLEGFNEKLF
TRBV12-5	TRBJ1-6	ASGLGPNSPLH
TRBV5-4	TRBJ2-2	ASSPGQANIGELF
TRBV10-3	TRBJ2-7	AIRGTSGSYEQY
TRBV12-3/TRBV12-4	TRBJ2-5	ASSLGTGRVQY